These T cell receptor beta chains were read from a single sample in a study of blood T cell repertoires in COVID-19. Sequencing used immunoSEQ multiplex PCR; TCRdb keeps in-frame clones, though not all of them. The data hold 150,000 to 200,000 clones, with approximately 91% observed a single time. Material: peripheral blood. The receptors were sampled from a man in his 70s with active or convalescent COVID-19. CDR3s include the opening cysteine and the closing phenylalanine or tryptophan. The D gene is left open where the match is weak. Clone sizes are given selectively: once, few, many, or a class where the clone is expanded.

v_gene: TRBV2
abundance: .
j_gene: TRBJ2-2
d_gene: .
CDR3nt: TGTGCCAGCAGTGTCAGAAACACCGGGGAGCTGTTTTTT
CDR3aa: CASSVRNTGELFF

v_gene: TRBV30
abundance: .
j_gene: TRBJ2-2
d_gene: TRBD2
CDR3nt: TGTGCCTGGAGTGTAGGCCTAGCGGGGGGGCCGTACACCGGGGAGCTGTTTTTT
CDR3aa: CAWSVGLAGGPYTGELFF

v_gene: TRBV5-1
abundance: .
j_gene: TRBJ2-7
d_gene: TRBD1
CDR3nt: TGCGCCAGCAGCTTGGGGGACAGGTCCTACGAGCAGTACTTC
CDR3aa: CASSLGDRSYEQYF

v_gene: TRBV6-2/TRBV6-3
abundance: once
j_gene: TRBJ2-1
d_gene: TRBD2
CDR3nt: TGTGCCAGCAGCTCCCCCGGGAGGCTATCGTTCTCCTACAATGAGCAGTTCTTC
CDR3aa: CASSSPGRLSFSYNEQFF

v_gene: TRBV6-5
abundance: .
j_gene: TRBJ2-7
d_gene: .
CDR3nt: TGTGCCAGCAGTCGCGGCAGCGAGCAGTACTTC
CDR3aa: CASSRGSEQYF

v_gene: TRBV9
abundance: few
j_gene: TRBJ2-7
d_gene: TRBD1
CDR3nt: TGTGCCAGCAGCGTCGGGGACAGGGACTTTACCTACGAGCAGTACTTC
CDR3aa: CASSVGDRDFTYEQYF

v_gene: TRBV10-3
abundance: .
j_gene: TRBJ2-5
d_gene: TRBD2
CDR3nt: TGTGCCATCAGTGAGTCGGGAGGGCAAGAGACCCAGTACTTC
CDR3aa: CAISESGGQETQYF

v_gene: TRBV18
abundance: .
j_gene: TRBJ1-2
d_gene: TRBD1
CDR3nt: TGTGCCAGCTCACCGGGGACAGCCTCTAACTATGGCTACACCTTC
CDR3aa: CASSPGTASNYGYTF

v_gene: TRBV19
abundance: .
j_gene: TRBJ1-5
d_gene: .
CDR3nt: TGTGCCAGTAGTAGCCGCTACAATCAGCCCCAGCATTTT
CDR3aa: CASSSRYNQPQHF

v_gene: TRBV18
abundance: once
j_gene: TRBJ2-5
d_gene: TRBD2
CDR3nt: TGTGCCAGCTCATATCTAGCGGGCCAAGAGACCCAGTACTTC
CDR3aa: CASSYLAGQETQYF

v_gene: TRBV27
abundance: .
j_gene: TRBJ2-1
d_gene: TRBD2
CDR3nt: TGTGCCAGCAGTTATGGGACTAGCGGGAGAACCCAGCCTGAGCAGTTCTTC
CDR3aa: CASSYGTSGRTQPEQFF

v_gene: TRBV19
abundance: .
j_gene: TRBJ2-7
d_gene: TRBD1
CDR3nt: TGTGCCAGTAGTGCAGGGACAGGGCCAGCCTACGAGCAGTACTTC
CDR3aa: CASSAGTGPAYEQYF

v_gene: TRBV28
abundance: .
j_gene: TRBJ1-6
d_gene: .
CDR3nt: TGTGCCAGCAGTTGGACATTTAATTCACCCCTCCACTTT
CDR3aa: CASSWTFNSPLHF

v_gene: TRBV6-5
abundance: .
j_gene: TRBJ2-7
d_gene: TRBD1
CDR3nt: TGTGCCAGCAGCCCGGGACAGAGTTACGAGCAGTACTTC
CDR3aa: CASSPGQSYEQYF

v_gene: TRBV24-1
abundance: .
j_gene: TRBJ2-7
d_gene: .
CDR3nt: TGTGCCACCAGTGGCGGGGTAGGGGAGCAGTACTTC
CDR3aa: CATSGGVGEQYF

v_gene: TRBV6-6
abundance: .
j_gene: TRBJ1-5
d_gene: .
CDR3nt: TGTGCCAGCAGTTCGGTAGATCAGCCCCAGCATTTT
CDR3aa: CASSSVDQPQHF

v_gene: TRBV11-3
abundance: .
j_gene: TRBJ2-2
d_gene: TRBD1
CDR3nt: TGTGCCAGCAGCCCCGGGACAGGCCCTAGAAACGGGGAGCTGTTTTTT
CDR3aa: CASSPGTGPRNGELFF

v_gene: TRBV5-6
abundance: .
j_gene: TRBJ2-7
d_gene: .
CDR3nt: TGTGCCAGCAGCCCCCGGGGGGCTTACGAGCAGTACTTC
CDR3aa: CASSPRGAYEQYF

v_gene: TRBV19
abundance: .
j_gene: TRBJ1-5
d_gene: .
CDR3nt: TGTGCCAGTAGTATATCGGGCAGGGAGGCTCAGCCCCAGCATTTT
CDR3aa: CASSISGREAQPQHF

v_gene: TRBV6-2/TRBV6-3
abundance: .
j_gene: TRBJ2-1
d_gene: TRBD2
CDR3nt: TGTGCCAGCAGTCGTACCGGACTAGCGATAAATGAGCAGTTCTTC
CDR3aa: CASSRTGLAINEQFF

v_gene: TRBV15
abundance: once
j_gene: TRBJ1-1
d_gene: .
CDR3nt: TGTGCCACCAATCGAGGAGGGATGAGTGAAGCTTTCTTT
CDR3aa: CATNRGGMSEAFF

v_gene: TRBV5-1
abundance: few
j_gene: TRBJ1-4
d_gene: .
CDR3nt: TGCGCCAGCAGCTTGGAACGCGGGGGAAACCATTTGAATGAAAAACTGTTTTTT
CDR3aa: CASSLERGGNHLNEKLFF

v_gene: TRBV27
abundance: .
j_gene: TRBJ1-6
d_gene: .
CDR3nt: TGTGCCAGCAGTTCCAAACAGGGAGTTAATTCACCCCTCCACTTT
CDR3aa: CASSSKQGVNSPLHF

v_gene: TRBV5-1
abundance: .
j_gene: TRBJ2-1
d_gene: .
CDR3nt: TGCGCCAGCAGCTTGGCCGGGGGAGGATCCTCCTACAATGAGCAGTTCTTC
CDR3aa: CASSLAGGGSSYNEQFF

v_gene: TRBV11-2
abundance: once
j_gene: TRBJ2-5
d_gene: TRBD2
CDR3nt: TGTGCCAGCAGCTTACGCCCCCTTCTAGCGGGCCAAGAGACCCAGTACTTC
CDR3aa: CASSLRPLLAGQETQYF

v_gene: TRBV18
abundance: .
j_gene: TRBJ2-1
d_gene: TRBD2
CDR3nt: TGTGCCAGCTCTAAGGGACTAGCGAACAGCAATGAGCAGTTCTTC
CDR3aa: CASSKGLANSNEQFF

v_gene: TRBV18
abundance: .
j_gene: TRBJ2-7
d_gene: .
CDR3nt: TGTGCCAGCTCACCAAGGGGGGGCATGGACGAGCAGTACTTC
CDR3aa: CASSPRGGMDEQYF

v_gene: TRBV9
abundance: .
j_gene: TRBJ1-1
d_gene: .
CDR3nt: TGTGCCAGCAGCGTTGACAGTATCACTGAAGCTTTCTTT
CDR3aa: CASSVDSITEAFF

v_gene: TRBV9
abundance: .
j_gene: TRBJ2-2
d_gene: .
CDR3nt: TGTGCCAGCAGCGTAGAAGGGGTCGGGGAGCTGTTTTTT
CDR3aa: CASSVEGVGELFF

v_gene: TRBV6-6
abundance: .
j_gene: TRBJ1-5
d_gene: .
CDR3nt: TGTGCCAGCAGTCCACCCAGGTTGGAAAATAGCAATCAGCCCCAGCATTTT
CDR3aa: CASSPPRLENSNQPQHF

v_gene: TRBV15
abundance: .
j_gene: TRBJ2-7
d_gene: .
CDR3nt: TGTGCCACCGGGAAGGGGAGGTACGAGCAGTACTTC
CDR3aa: CATGKGRYEQYF

v_gene: TRBV27
abundance: .
j_gene: TRBJ1-3
d_gene: .
CDR3nt: TGTGCCAGCAGCCGAGGCCTGGGAAACACCATATATTTT
CDR3aa: CASSRGLGNTIYF

v_gene: TRBV27
abundance: .
j_gene: TRBJ2-3
d_gene: TRBD2
CDR3nt: TGTGCCAGCAGTCCCTTTCCGGGACTAGCGGGAGGGCCCTCTGGAACAGATACGCAGTATTTT
CDR3aa: CASSPFPGLAGGPSGTDTQYF

v_gene: TRBV5-1
abundance: .
j_gene: TRBJ1-2
d_gene: TRBD1
CDR3nt: TGCGCCAGCAGCTCGGGACAGGGGGCCTCTGGCTACACCTTC
CDR3aa: CASSSGQGASGYTF

v_gene: TRBV14
abundance: .
j_gene: TRBJ1-5
d_gene: .
CDR3nt: TGTGCCAGCAGCCGGGGAGGCAATCAGCCCCAGCATTTT
CDR3aa: CASSRGGNQPQHF

v_gene: TRBV28
abundance: .
j_gene: TRBJ2-1
d_gene: .
CDR3nt: TGTGCCAGCAGTTTATCCAGGGAAAACTACAATGAGCAGTTCTTC
CDR3aa: CASSLSRENYNEQFF

v_gene: TRBV28
abundance: .
j_gene: TRBJ1-4
d_gene: TRBD1
CDR3nt: TGTGCCAGCAGTTCTAACCTTCTTAACAGGGGACAACTGTTTTTT
CDR3aa: CASSSNLLNRGQLFF

v_gene: TRBV28
abundance: .
j_gene: TRBJ1-3
d_gene: TRBD1
CDR3nt: TGTGCCAGCATGACAGGGGGCATGGGAAACACCATATATTTT
CDR3aa: CASMTGGMGNTIYF

v_gene: TRBV3-1/TRBV3-2
abundance: .
j_gene: TRBJ2-7
d_gene: TRBD2
CDR3nt: TGTGCCAGCAGCCAAGATTTGTCTAGCGGCTACGAGCAGTACTTC
CDR3aa: CASSQDLSSGYEQYF